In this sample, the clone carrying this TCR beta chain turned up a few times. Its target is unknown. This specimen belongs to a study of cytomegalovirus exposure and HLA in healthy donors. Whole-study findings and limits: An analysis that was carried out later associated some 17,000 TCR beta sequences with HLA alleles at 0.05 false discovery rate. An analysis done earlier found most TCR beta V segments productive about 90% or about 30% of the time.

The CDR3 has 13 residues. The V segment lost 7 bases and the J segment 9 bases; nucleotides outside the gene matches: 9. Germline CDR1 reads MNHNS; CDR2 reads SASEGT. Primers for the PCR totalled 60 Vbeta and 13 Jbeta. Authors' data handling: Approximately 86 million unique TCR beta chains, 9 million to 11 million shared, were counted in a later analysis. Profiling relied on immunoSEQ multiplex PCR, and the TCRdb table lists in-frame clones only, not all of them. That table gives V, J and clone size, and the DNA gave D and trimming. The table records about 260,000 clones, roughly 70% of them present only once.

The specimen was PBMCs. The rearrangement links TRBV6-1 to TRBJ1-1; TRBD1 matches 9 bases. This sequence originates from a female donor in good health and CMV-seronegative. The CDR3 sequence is CASIRDRDGKAFF. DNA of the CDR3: TGTGCCAGCATCCGGGACAGGGATGGTAAAGCTTTCTTT.